These 30 T cell receptor beta chains originate from one sample sequenced in a study of T cells in Graves' hyperthyroidism and ophthalmopathy. Template material for amplifying TCR beta CDR3 regions consisted of RNA transcripts. The primer set for the first-round RT-PCR of the TCR CDR3 was HTBI. A single record per CDR3 protein comes from TCRdb applying MiXCR to the multiplex PCR reads. The data show about 740,000 distinct CDR3 sequences, 11% to 15% seen once. Sequencing was done on a sample of blood. These receptors were taken from a woman aged 18-29 years with Graves' hyperthyroidism.

This clonotype was detected ten times or more. This chain joins TRBV13 and TRBJ2-1, with D possibly being TRBD2 (5 bases). Germline assignment: CDR1 PRHDT and CDR2 FYEKMQ (reference sequence). V lost 5 bases, J lost 4 bases, and 9 bases lay in between. This CDR3 contains 13 residues. The CDR3 DNA follows: TGTGCCAGCAGCGTTCGGGGATACAATGAGCAGTTCTTC. Protein product: CASSVRGYNEQFF.

This clonotype came up many times. The rearrangement uses TRBV12-3 or TRBV12-4 and TRBJ2-1; 7 bases line up with TRBD2. This CDR3 has 13 residues. V shed 6 bases, J shed 4 bases, and the junction held 3 bases outside the gene matches. The CDR3 region has the DNA TGTGCCAGCAGATGGCGGGAGTACAATGAGCAGTTCTTC. Its translation is CASRWREYNEQFF.

The sample holds many counts of this clonotype. This chain uses TRBV20-1 with TRBJ2-1, with 14 bases fitting TRBD2. Per germline, CDR1 DFQATT and CDR2 SNEGSKA (reference sequence). J was trimmed by 10 bases and V by 0 bases; bases with no gene match: 17. This CDR3 contains 19 residues. The CDR3 sequence is CSAREKAKLTSGRAGEQFF. CDR3 bases: TGCAGTGCTAGAGAGAAGGCGAAATTGACTAGCGGGAGGGCCGGAGAGCAGTTCTTC.

The CDR3 DNA sequence: TGCAGTGCTAGAGATCCTACTGCCTACGAGCAGTACTTC. Its protein is CSARDPTAYEQYF. The chain uses TRBV20-1 and TRBJ2-7, with D unresolved. Germline lookup yields CDR1 DFQATT and CDR2 SNEGSKA (reference sequence). The CDR3 is 13 amino acids. Trimming removed 0 bases at V and 2 bases at J, with 8 bases between.

This clonotype has just a few counts. The chain joins TRBV27 to TRBJ2-7; the match to TRBD1 covers 9 bases. This CDR3 is built from 15 residues. V gave up 3 bases and J gave up 3 bases; unmatched junction bases: 6. In germline, CDR1 is MNHEY, CDR2 SMNVEV (reference sequence). CDR3 DNA: TGTGCCAGCAGTTTTGCGGGACAGGGAAACTACGAGCAGTACTTC. It translates to CASSFAGQGNYEQYF.

The genes are TRBV10-3 and TRBJ2-5; no clear D. This CDR3 has 12 amino acids. Germline V gives CDR1 ENHRY, CDR2 SYGVKD. With 6 bases removed from V and 5 bases from J, the gap between germline ends came to 10 bases. CDR3 protein: CAISPERETQYF. The CDR3 DNA reads as TGTGCCATCAGCCCAGAAAGGGAGACCCAGTACTTC.

This clonotype was seen many times. V gene TRBV20-1 combines with J gene TRBJ1-1, with D possibly matching TRBD1 (5 bases). The CDR3 contains 12 residues. Trimming left V 7 bases short and J 3 bases short, with 12 bases between. CDR1 and CDR2 from the germline V gene are DFQATT and SNEGSKA (reference sequence). CDR3 nucleotides: TGCAGTGTCAGCCCCAGGGACACTGAAGCTTTCTTT. Translation gives CSVSPRDTEAFF.

The J gene is TRBJ1-1, the V gene TRBV20-1; 7 nucleotides line up with TRBD1. The CDR3 has 14 amino acids. Germline CDR1 reads DFQATT; CDR2 reads SNEGSKA (reference sequence). The junction had 4 bases not matched to a gene; V was cut back by 2 bases and J by 1 base. The CDR3 DNA reads TGCAGTGCTAGACAGGGGGGCTGGAACACTGAAGCTTTCTTT. Translating it yields CSARQGGWNTEAFF.

Concerning this clonotype: This clone may be a read error of a much larger clone one base away. The chain couples TRBV7-9 to TRBJ2-3; TRBD2 might be the D (5 bases). The CDR3 contains 16 residues. Per the germline V gene, CDR1 is SEHNR and CDR2 is FQNEAQ (reference sequence). DNA of the CDR3: TGTGTCAGCAGCCCCCCAAGCGGCCGGGGCACAGATACGCAGTATTTT. Translation gives CVSSPPSGRGTDTQYF.

The J gene is TRBJ1-2, the V gene TRBV6-1; TRBD1 agrees at 8 bases. Unmatched junction bases numbered 10, after V lost 5 bases and J lost 8 bases. Per germline, CDR1 MNHNS and CDR2 SASEGT. The CDR3 totals 14 residues. CDR3 protein: CASSKIQGARGYTF. CDR3 in DNA: TGTGCCAGCAGTAAAATCCAGGGGGCGCGAGGCTACACCTTC.

The rearrangement joins TRBV4-1 to TRBJ2-3; possible D gene TRBD1, 5 bases. Germline CDR1 reads MGHRA; CDR2 reads YSYEKL. The length of the CDR3 is 14 residues. The germline V and J ends were trimmed by 0 bases and 4 bases, with 8 bases remaining between them. The CDR3 loop reads CASSQDRTSDTQYF. The CDR3 DNA follows: TGCGCCAGCAGCCAAGATCGGACATCAGATACGCAGTATTTT.

In this sample, this clonotype turned up a few times. The rearrangement links TRBV28 to TRBJ2-3, with unresolved D. The CDR3 spans 12 residues. Germline V gives CDR1 MDHEN, CDR2 SYDVKM. The ends were cut back, 5 bases at V and 3 bases at J, with 6 bases in the middle. In DNA form, the CDR3 reads TGTGCCAGCAGTCCGTGGACAGATACGCAGTATTTT. It codes for CASSPWTDTQYF. The full variable domain, completed using reference TRBV28 and TRBJ2-3, is DVKVTQSSRYLVKRTGEKVFLECVQDMDHENMFWYRQDPGLGLRLIYFSYDVKMKEKGDIPEGYSVSREKKERFSLILESASTNQTSMYLCASSPWTDTQYFGPGTRLTVL.

In its sample, this clonotype was seen many times. The chain has TRBV7-9 and TRBJ2-1, with D perhaps TRBD1 or TRBD2 (5 bases each). Germline CDR1 SEHNR, CDR2 FQNEAQ (reference sequence). The CDR3 length is 16 residues. V was trimmed by 5 bases and J by 10 bases, leaving 24 bases between them. The CDR3 is CASSPMLRDVTGEQFF. The CDR3 coding sequence is TGTGCCAGCAGCCCCATGCTCCGGGACGTTACCGGGGAGCAGTTCTTC.

This sequence joins TRBV15 and TRBJ2-3, with D unresolved. The CDR3 spans 14 residues. Deletions cut 1 base from V and 2 bases from J, with 7 bases between. Germline V gene lookup returns CDR1 LNHNV and CDR2 YYDKDF (reference sequence). CDR3 region: CATSRVPATDTQYF. The CDR3 nucleotides read TGTGCCACCAGCAGAGTGCCTGCCACAGATACGCAGTATTTT.

This clonotype has a handful of counts. The V and J genes are TRBV24-1 and TRBJ2-1; D might be TRBD2 (6 bases). Deletions cut 5 bases from V and 7 bases from J, with 23 bases between. CDR3 length: 17 amino acids. Germline V gives CDR1 KGHDR, CDR2 SFDVKD. The CDR3 DNA reads as TGTGCCACCAGTGCAGTTTGGGACTCCCTTGGAGGAAATGAGCAGTTCTTC. Amino acid sequence: CATSAVWDSLGGNEQFF.

At least ten counts were recorded for this clonotype. The V call is TRBV28, the J call TRBJ1-3; no definite D call. This CDR3 spans 17 amino acids. Germline V CDR1 and CDR2: MDHEN, SYDVKM. V lost 3 bases to trimming and J lost 0 bases, with 15 bases between them. CDR3 loop: CASSLRPKRGSGNTIYF. The CDR3 DNA is TGTGCCAGCAGTTTGAGACCCAAACGGGGCTCTGGAAACACCATATATTTT. Supplemented by reference TRBV28 and TRBJ1-3, the full variable domain reads DVKVTQSSRYLVKRTGEKVFLECVQDMDHENMFWYRQDPGLGLRLIYFSYDVKMKEKGDIPEGYSVSREKKERFSLILESASTNQTSMYLCASSLRPKRGSGNTIYFGEGSWLTVV.

There are many counts of this clonotype. The J gene is TRBJ2-7, the V gene TRBV2; 7 positions agree with TRBD1. This CDR3 has 13 residues. V lost 4 bases, J lost 3 bases, and 3 bases stayed unmatched. Germline CDR1 SNHLY, CDR2 FYNNEI. CDR3 DNA: TGTGCCAGCAGTGGTTGGGACAGCTACGAGCAGTACTTC. It specifies CASSGWDSYEQYF.

This chain connects TRBV19 to TRBJ2-3, with D perhaps TRBD2 (6 bases). This CDR3 comprises 16 residues. The germline CDR1 and CDR2 sequences are LNHDA and SQIVND (reference sequence). V was shortened by 6 bases and J by 0 bases, with 16 bases between the two germline ends. CDR3 protein: CASRNSGAASTDTQYF. The CDR3 DNA sequence: TGTGCCAGTAGAAATAGCGGAGCCGCTAGCACAGATACGCAGTATTTT.

This clonotype showed up many times. The rearrangement links TRBV20-1 to TRBJ2-4; 8 bases are a match to TRBD2. Germline CDR1 DFQATT, CDR2 SNEGSKA (reference sequence). There are 15 residues in the CDR3. J was trimmed by 0 bases and V by 6 bases; bases with no gene match: 7. Here the CDR3 reads CSARERGLAKNIQYF. In DNA, the CDR3 is TGCAGTGCCAGGGAGCGGGGGTTAGCCAAAAACATTCAGTACTTC.

This chain joins TRBV28 and TRBJ1-2, with D perhaps matching TRBD1 (5 bases). Germline CDR1 reads MDHEN; CDR2 reads SYDVKM. The CDR3 contains 15 residues. V was pared by 10 bases and J by 2 bases, with 20 bases between. CDR3 region: CATTTGGTGNYGYTF. Here the CDR3 DNA reads TGTGCCACCACCACGGGGGGGACGGGCAACTATGGCTACACCTTC.

Ten or more counts support this clonotype. V usage is TRBV7-9 and J usage is TRBJ2-2; 9 bases line up with TRBD1. V trimming: 4 bases; J trimming: 4 bases; junction bases outside the gene matches: 7. This CDR3 region has 16 residues. Germline V gives CDR1 SEHNR, CDR2 FQNEAQ (reference sequence). The CDR3 sequence is CASSSSGTGFTGELFF. The CDR3 DNA is TGTGCCAGCAGCTCCTCCGGGACAGGGTTCACCGGGGAGCTGTTTTTT. The variable domain in full, with the rest retrieved from reference TRBV7-9 and TRBJ2-2, is DTGVSQNPRHKITKRGQNVTFRCDPISEHNRLYWYRQTLGQGPEFLTYFQNEAQLEKSRLLSDRFSAERPKGSFSTLEIQRTEQGDSAMYLCASSSSGTGFTGELFFGEGSRLTVL.

This clonotype was counted once. The genes are TRBV19 and TRBJ2-2, with 9 nucleotides matching TRBD1. The V segment lost 8 bases and the J segment 2 bases; nucleotides outside the gene matches: 12. Per the germline V gene, CDR1 is LNHDA and CDR2 is SQIVND (reference sequence). The CDR3 is 17 amino acids. In DNA form, the CDR3 reads TGTGCCAGTGGCTCACTAACGGGACAGGGAAACACCGGGGAGCTGTTTTTT. Encoded protein: CASGSLTGQGNTGELFF.

Ten or more counts support this clonotype. The CDR3 region is CASSLFRRRDSYEQYF. The CDR3 DNA sequence: TGTGCCAGCAGCTTATTTCGTCGGCGGGACTCCTACGAGCAGTACTTC. This chain uses TRBV11-2 with TRBJ2-7; weak D call: TRBD2 (6 bases). Trimming left V 2 bases short and J 0 bases short, with 14 bases between. The CDR3 is made up of 16 amino acids. Germline V lookup: CDR1 SGHAT, CDR2 FQNNGV.

This clonotype showed up many times. This chain joins TRBV4-3 and TRBJ2-7; D perhaps matches TRBD2 (5 bases). Germline CDR1 LGHNA, CDR2 YSLEER. CDR3 length: 15 residues. Deletions cut 1 base from V and 2 bases from J, with 12 bases between. The CDR3, as DNA: TGCGCCAGCAGCCAAGGGTGGGCACTAGCCTACGAGCAGTACTTC. It codes for CASSQGWALAYEQYF.

This clonotype was counted a few times. The gene calls are TRBV4-1 and TRBJ2-5; 8 bases fit TRBD1. This CDR3 spans 15 amino acids. Germline-derived CDR1 and CDR2 are MGHRA and YSYEKL. The trim removed 5 bases at V and 5 bases at J, leaving 10 bases unmatched. The chain's CDR3 is CASSALDRGGETQYF. CDR3 coding DNA: TGCGCCAGCAGCGCCCTTGACAGGGGAGGTGAGACCCAGTACTTC.

This clonotype has more than one count but fewer than ten. The rearrangement links TRBV6-5 to TRBJ2-5; perhaps TRBD2 as D (5 bases). Germline CDR1 reads MNHEY; CDR2 reads SVGAGI. V was pared by 0 bases and J by 5 bases, with 13 bases between. The CDR3 is 15 residues long. CDR3 DNA: TGTGCCAGCAGTTACTCGGACGCCGGCGGGGAGACCCAGTACTTC. Its protein is CASSYSDAGGETQYF.

This clonotype was observed many times. The chain uses TRBV3-1 and TRBJ2-5, with D possibly TRBD2 on 6 matching bases. With 1 base removed from V and 5 bases from J, the gap between germline ends came to 20 bases. This CDR3 contains 17 residues. CDR1 and CDR2 from the germline V gene are LGHDT and YNNKEL (reference sequence). For the CDR3, the DNA is TGTGCCAGCAGCCAAGTAGTTTCCCTAGCGCGGTATGAGACCCAGTACTTC. Amino acid sequence: CASSQVVSLARYETQYF.

The chain couples TRBV7-9 to TRBJ1-4; tentative D call: TRBD1 (5 bases). The CDR3 extends over 15 amino acids. Deletions cut 6 bases from V and 7 bases from J, with 18 bases between. Germline V gene sequence: CDR1 SEHNR, CDR2 FQNEAQ (reference sequence). CDR3 coding DNA: TGTGCCAGCAGGCCCGACAGCAAGGGCGGTGAAAAACTGTTTTTT. Residues: CASRPDSKGGEKLFF.

The chain carries TRBV7-9 and TRBJ2-3; D ambiguous. The CDR3 is made up of 12 amino acids. Trimming shortened V by 0 bases and J by 8 bases, and 6 bases separated the two germline ends. Germline lookup yields CDR1 SEHNR and CDR2 FQNEAQ (reference sequence). Written as DNA, the CDR3 is TGTGCCAGCAGCTTAGCAGTATTTACGCAGTATTTT. Translation gives CASSLAVFTQYF.

This rearrangement joins TRBV7-9 to TRBJ1-5; a weak D match, TRBD1 (6 bases). From germline, CDR1 is SEHNR and CDR2 FQNEAQ (reference sequence). The CDR3 has 17 residues. The V and J ends lost 0 bases and 4 bases respectively, with 16 bases between them. This CDR3 is CASSLAREGRGNQPQHF. DNA of the CDR3: TGTGCCAGCAGCTTAGCGCGGGAAGGAAGGGGGAATCAGCCCCAGCATTTT.